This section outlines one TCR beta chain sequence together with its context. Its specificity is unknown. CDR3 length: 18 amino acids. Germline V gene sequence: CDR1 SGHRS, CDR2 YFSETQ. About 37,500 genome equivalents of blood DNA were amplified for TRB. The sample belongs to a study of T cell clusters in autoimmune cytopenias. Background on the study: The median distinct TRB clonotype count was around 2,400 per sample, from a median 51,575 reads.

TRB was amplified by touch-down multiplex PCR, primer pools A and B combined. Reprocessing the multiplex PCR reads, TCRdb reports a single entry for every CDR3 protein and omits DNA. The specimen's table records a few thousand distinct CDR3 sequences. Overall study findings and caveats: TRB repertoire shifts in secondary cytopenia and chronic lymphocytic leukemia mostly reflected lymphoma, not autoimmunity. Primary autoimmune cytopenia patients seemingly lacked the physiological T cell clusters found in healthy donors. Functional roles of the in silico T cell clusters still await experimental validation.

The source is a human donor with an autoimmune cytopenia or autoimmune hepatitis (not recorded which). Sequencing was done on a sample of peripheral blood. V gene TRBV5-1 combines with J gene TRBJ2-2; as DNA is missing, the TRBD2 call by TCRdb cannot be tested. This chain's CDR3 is CASSPTNIEGGRTGELFF. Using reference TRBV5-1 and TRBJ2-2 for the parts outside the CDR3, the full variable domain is KAGVTQTPRYLIKTRGQQVTLSCSPISGHRSVSWYQQTPGQGLQFLFEYFSETQRNKGNFPGRFSGRQFSNSRSEMNVSTLELGDSALYLCASSPTNIEGGRTGELFFGEGSRLTVL.